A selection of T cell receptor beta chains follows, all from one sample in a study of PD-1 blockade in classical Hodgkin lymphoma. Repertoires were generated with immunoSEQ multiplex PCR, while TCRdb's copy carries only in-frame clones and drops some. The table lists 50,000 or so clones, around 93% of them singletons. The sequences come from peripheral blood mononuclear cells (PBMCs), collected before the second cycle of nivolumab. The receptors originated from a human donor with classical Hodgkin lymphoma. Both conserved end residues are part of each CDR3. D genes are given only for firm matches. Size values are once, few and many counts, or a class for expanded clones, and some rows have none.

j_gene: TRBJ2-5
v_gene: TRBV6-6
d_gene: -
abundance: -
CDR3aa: CASTVFMRETQYF
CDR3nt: TGTGCCAGCACCGTATTCATGCGGGAGACCCAGTACTTC

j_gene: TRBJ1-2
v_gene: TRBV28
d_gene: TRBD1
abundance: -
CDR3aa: CASSARDRGGYGYTF
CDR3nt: TGTGCCAGCAGTGCCCGGGACAGAGGCGGTTATGGCTACACCTTC

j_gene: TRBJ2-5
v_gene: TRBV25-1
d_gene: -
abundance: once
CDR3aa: CASSVQGSQETQYF
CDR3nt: TGTGCCAGCAGTGTGCAAGGCAGCCAAGAGACCCAGTACTTC

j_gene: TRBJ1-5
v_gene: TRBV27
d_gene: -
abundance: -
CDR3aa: CASSLEGVDQPQHF
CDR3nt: TGTGCCAGCAGTTTAGAAGGGGTTGATCAGCCCCAGCATTTT

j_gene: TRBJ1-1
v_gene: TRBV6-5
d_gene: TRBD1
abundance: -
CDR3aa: CASSPPGQGAEAFF
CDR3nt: TGTGCCAGCAGTCCCCCGGGACAGGGGGCTGAAGCTTTCTTT

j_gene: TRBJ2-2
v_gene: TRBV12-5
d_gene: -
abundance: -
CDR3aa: CASGSPSGLAGGELFF
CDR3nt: TGTGCTAGTGGTTCCCCCTCCGGGCTAGCAGGGGGGGAGCTGTTTTTT

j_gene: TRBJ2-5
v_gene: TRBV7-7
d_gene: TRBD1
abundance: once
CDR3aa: CASSTQGAGETQYF
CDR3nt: TGTGCCAGCAGCACCCAGGGGGCGGGTGAGACCCAGTACTTC

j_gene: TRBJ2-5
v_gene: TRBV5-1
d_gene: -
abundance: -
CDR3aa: CASSDYRIQETQYF
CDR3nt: TGCGCCAGCAGCGACTACAGGATCCAAGAGACCCAGTACTTC

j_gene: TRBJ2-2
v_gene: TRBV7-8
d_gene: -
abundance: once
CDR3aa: CASSPRGGLAGELFF
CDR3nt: TGTGCCAGCAGCCCAAGGGGGGGATTGGCCGGGGAGCTGTTTTTT

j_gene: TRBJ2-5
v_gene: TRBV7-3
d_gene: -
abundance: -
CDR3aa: CASSPDGWGIETQYF
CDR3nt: TGTGCCAGCAGCCCCGATGGGTGGGGGATAGAGACCCAGTACTTC

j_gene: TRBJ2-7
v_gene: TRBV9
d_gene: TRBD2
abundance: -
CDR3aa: CASSVEGLGDEQYF
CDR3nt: TGTGCCAGCAGCGTAGAGGGACTAGGTGACGAGCAGTACTTC

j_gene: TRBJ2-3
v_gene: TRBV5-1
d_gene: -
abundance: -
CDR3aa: CASSLGAADTQYF
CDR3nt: TGCGCCAGCAGCTTGGGGGCGGCAGATACGCAGTATTTT

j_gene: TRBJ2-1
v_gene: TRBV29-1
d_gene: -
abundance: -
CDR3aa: CSVSPSGSYNEQFF
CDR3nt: TGCAGCGTATCACCCAGCGGGTCCTACAATGAGCAGTTCTTC

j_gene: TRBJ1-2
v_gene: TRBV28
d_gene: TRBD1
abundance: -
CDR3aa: CASSGDRFYGYTF
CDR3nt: TGTGCCAGCAGTGGGGACAGGTTCTATGGCTACACCTTC

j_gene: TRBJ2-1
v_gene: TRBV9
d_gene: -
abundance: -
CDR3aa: CASSPGGLSYNEQFF
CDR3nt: TGTGCCAGCAGCCCGGGGGGCCTCTCCTACAATGAGCAGTTCTTC

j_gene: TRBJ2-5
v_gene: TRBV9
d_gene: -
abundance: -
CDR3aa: CASSAEETQYF
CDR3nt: TGTGCCAGCAGCGCAGAAGAGACCCAGTACTTC

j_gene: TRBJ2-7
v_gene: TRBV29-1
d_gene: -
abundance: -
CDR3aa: CSVVSTRGRTYEQYF
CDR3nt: TGCAGCGTTGTATCCACCCGAGGCCGTACCTACGAGCAGTACTTC

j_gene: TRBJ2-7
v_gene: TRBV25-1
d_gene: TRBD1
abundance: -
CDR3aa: CASKRGGAYEQYF
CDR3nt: TGTGCCAGCAAGAGAGGGGGCGCCTACGAGCAGTACTTC

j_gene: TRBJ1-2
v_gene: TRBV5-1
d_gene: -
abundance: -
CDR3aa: CASSVDLNYGYTF
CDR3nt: TGCGCCAGCAGCGTGGACCTTAACTATGGCTACACCTTC

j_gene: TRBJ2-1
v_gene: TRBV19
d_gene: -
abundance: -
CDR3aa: CASSIDWQGSYNEQFF
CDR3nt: TGTGCCAGTAGTATAGATTGGCAGGGTTCCTACAATGAGCAGTTCTTC

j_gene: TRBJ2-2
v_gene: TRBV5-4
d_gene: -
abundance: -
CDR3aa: CASSHRQEGYTGELFF
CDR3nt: TGTGCCAGCAGCCACCGACAGGAGGGGTACACCGGGGAGCTGTTTTTT

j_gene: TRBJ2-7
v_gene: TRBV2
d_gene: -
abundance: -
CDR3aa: CASTGDRLSYEQYF
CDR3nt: TGTGCCAGCACCGGAGACAGGTTATCCTACGAGCAGTACTTC

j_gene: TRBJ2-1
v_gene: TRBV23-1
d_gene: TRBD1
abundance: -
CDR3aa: CASSQSVGTGLYPYNEQFF
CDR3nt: TGCGCCAGCAGTCAATCGGTGGGGACAGGGCTTTACCCCTACAATGAGCAGTTCTTC

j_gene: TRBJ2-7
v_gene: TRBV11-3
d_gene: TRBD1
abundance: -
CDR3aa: CASSLEGQGAYEQYF
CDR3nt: TGTGCCAGCAGCTTAGAGGGACAGGGGGCCTACGAGCAGTACTTC

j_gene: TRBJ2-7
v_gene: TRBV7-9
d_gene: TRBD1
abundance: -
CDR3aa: CASSLIVGTGSYEQYF
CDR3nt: TGTGCCAGCAGCTTGATCGTCGGGACAGGGTCCTACGAGCAGTACTTC

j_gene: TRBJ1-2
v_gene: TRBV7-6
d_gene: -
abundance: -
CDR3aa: CASSLAQGDYGYTF
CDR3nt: TGTGCCAGCAGCTTAGCGCAGGGTGACTATGGCTACACCTTC

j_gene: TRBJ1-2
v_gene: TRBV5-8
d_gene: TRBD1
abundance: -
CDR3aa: CASSTNLRGRNYGYTF
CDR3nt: TGTGCCAGCAGTACTAACCTCAGGGGGCGCAACTATGGCTACACCTTC

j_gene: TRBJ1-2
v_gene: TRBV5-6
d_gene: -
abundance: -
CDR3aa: CASRSFAGGAYGYTF
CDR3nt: TGTGCCAGCAGATCCTTCGCGGGGGGTGCCTATGGCTACACCTTC

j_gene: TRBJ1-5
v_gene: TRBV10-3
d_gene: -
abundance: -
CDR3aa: CAISEDMGPQHF
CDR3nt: TGTGCCATCAGTGAGGACATGGGGCCCCAGCATTTT

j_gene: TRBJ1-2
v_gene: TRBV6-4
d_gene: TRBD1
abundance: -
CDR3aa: CASSCRDRVGTF
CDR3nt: TGTGCCAGCAGCTGCCGGGACAGGGTGGGCACCTTC

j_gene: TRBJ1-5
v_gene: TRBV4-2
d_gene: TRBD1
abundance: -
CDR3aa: CASSQDWTGRNQPQHF
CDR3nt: TGTGCCAGCAGCCAAGATTGGACAGGCCGTAATCAGCCCCAGCATTTT

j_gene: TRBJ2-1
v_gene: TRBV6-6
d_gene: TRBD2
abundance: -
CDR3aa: CASSPGLAGSYNEQFF
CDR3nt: TGTGCCAGCAGTCCCGGACTAGCGGGCTCCTACAATGAGCAGTTCTTC

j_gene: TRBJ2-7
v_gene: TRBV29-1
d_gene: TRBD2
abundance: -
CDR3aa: CSAGGTSVRGDEQYF
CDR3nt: TGCAGCGCCGGGGGGACTAGCGTGCGTGGGGACGAGCAGTACTTC

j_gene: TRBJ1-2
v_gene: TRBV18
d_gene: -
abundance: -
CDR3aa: CASSHVREGPNYGYTF
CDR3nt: TGTGCCAGCTCACACGTCAGGGAGGGACCTAACTATGGCTACACCTTC

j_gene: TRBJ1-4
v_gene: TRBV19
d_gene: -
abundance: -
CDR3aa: CASSIQTGGNEKLFF
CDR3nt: TGTGCCAGTAGTATCCAGACAGGAGGTAATGAAAAACTGTTTTTT

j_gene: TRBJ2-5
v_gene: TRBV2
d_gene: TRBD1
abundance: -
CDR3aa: CASSFRGRPTHQETQYF
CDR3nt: TGTGCCAGCAGTTTCAGGGGGCGGCCGACCCACCAAGAGACCCAGTACTTC

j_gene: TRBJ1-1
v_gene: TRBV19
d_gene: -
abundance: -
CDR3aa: CASSMEGAYTEAFF
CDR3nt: TGTGCCAGTAGTATGGAGGGTGCCTACACTGAAGCTTTCTTT

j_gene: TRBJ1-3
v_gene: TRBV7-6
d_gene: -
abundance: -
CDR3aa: CASSLALSGNTIYF
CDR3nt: TGTGCCAGCAGCTTAGCGCTCTCTGGAAACACCATATATTTT

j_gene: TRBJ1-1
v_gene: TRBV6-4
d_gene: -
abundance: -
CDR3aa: CASAAANTEAFF
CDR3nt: TGTGCCAGCGCGGCAGCGAACACTGAAGCTTTCTTT

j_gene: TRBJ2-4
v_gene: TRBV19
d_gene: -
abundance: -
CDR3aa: CASSTVQGTKNIQYF
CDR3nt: TGTGCCAGTAGTACGGTACAGGGAACCAAAAACATTCAGTACTTC

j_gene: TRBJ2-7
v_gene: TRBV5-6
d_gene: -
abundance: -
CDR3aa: CASSLGGLSYEQYF
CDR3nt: TGTGCCAGCAGCTTGGGTGGTCTTTCCTACGAGCAGTACTTC

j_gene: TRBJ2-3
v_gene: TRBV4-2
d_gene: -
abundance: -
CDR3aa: CASRDQGTPLRDTQYF
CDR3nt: TGTGCCAGCAGGGACCAAGGGACCCCTCTGAGGGATACGCAGTATTTT

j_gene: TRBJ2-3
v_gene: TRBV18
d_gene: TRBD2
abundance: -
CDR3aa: CASSPRSRLAGRQTDTQYF
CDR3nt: TGTGCCAGCTCACCGAGGTCAAGGCTAGCGGGGAGACAAACGGATACGCAGTATTTT

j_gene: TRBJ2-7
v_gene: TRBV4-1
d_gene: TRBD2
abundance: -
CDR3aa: CASSQDPAGVGEQYF
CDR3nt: TGCGCCAGCAGCCAAGACCCAGCGGGGGTGGGCGAGCAGTACTTC

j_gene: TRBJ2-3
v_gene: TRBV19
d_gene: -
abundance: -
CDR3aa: CASSIAPGGPRDTQYF
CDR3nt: TGTGCCAGTAGTATCGCCCCCGGGGGGCCTCGGGATACGCAGTATTTT

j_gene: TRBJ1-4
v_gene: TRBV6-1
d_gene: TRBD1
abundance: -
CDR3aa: CASSERTGSPEKLFF
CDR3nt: TGTGCCAGCAGTGAGCGGACAGGGTCTCCTGAAAAACTGTTTTTT

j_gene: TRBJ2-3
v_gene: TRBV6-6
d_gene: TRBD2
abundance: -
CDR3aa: CASRPRGGTDTQYF
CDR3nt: TGTGCCAGCAGACCCCGGGGAGGGACAGATACGCAGTATTTT

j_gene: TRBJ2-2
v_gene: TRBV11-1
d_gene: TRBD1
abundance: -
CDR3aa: CASSRDRDNTGELFF
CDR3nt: TGTGCCAGCAGCCGGGACAGAGATAACACCGGGGAGCTGTTTTTT

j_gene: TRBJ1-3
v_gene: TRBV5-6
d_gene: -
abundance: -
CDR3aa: CASSSTGARNTDTIYF
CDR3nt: TGTGCCAGCAGCTCCACGGGGGCTCGTAATACAGACACCATATATTTT